Listed below are T cell receptor beta chains from one sample, sequenced in a study of human T cells and chemical hapten exposure. TCRdb fed the RACE reads into MiXCR, producing one record per CDR3 protein. Here the sample spans approximately 77,000 distinct CDR3 sequences, 7.5% to 9.5% being singletons. This material consisted of whole blood, taken in connection with sensitization to the hapten diphenylcyclopropenone (DPC). The receptors stem from a woman in her 30s with alopecia areata. Some clones in this sample may be carry-over from other donors' samples. CDR3s include the opening cysteine and the closing phenylalanine or tryptophan. Fields, in order: clone size, V gene, D gene, J gene, CDR3 DNA, CDR3 protein. The D gene is left open where the match is weak. Part of the rows lack a size; the others show once, few, many or a class for expanded clones.

few	TRBV10-2	.	TRBJ1-2	TGCGCCAGCAGTGAGTCGGAGGGTTATCCCTATGGCTACACCTTC	CASSESEGYPYGYTF
.	TRBV30	.	TRBJ1-2	TGTGCCTGGAATATAGTTGGTGTTGATGGCTACACCTTC	CAWNIVGVDGYTF
few	TRBV20-1	.	TRBJ2-3	TGCAGTGCCCCAAGACCGTGGGGCGCAGATACGCAGTATTTT	CSAPRPWGADTQYF
many	TRBV3-1	.	TRBJ2-7	TGTGCCAGCAGCCAAGATCCCGGGGGCATCTACGAGCAGTACTTC	CASSQDPGGIYEQYF
many	TRBV20-1	.	TRBJ1-1	TGCAGTGCAAGCGACACTGAAGCTTTCTTT	CSASDTEAFF
many	TRBV12-3/TRBV12-4	TRBD1	TRBJ2-2	TGTGCCAGCAGCCAGGACAGGGGAAACACCGGGGAGCTGTTTTTT	CASSQDRGNTGELFF
few	TRBV9	.	TRBJ1-1	TGTGCCAGCAGCCCACCAACAGGGAACACTGAAGCTTTCTTT	CASSPPTGNTEAFF
many	TRBV6-6	.	TRBJ2-3	TGTGCCAGCAGATCCTCTACTAGATACACAGATACGCAGTATTTT	CASRSSTRYTDTQYF
.	TRBV6-4	.	TRBJ2-3	TGTGCCAGCAGTGCGGAGATTTTTAGAGATACGCAGTATTTT	CASSAEIFRDTQYF
many	TRBV10-3	TRBD1	TRBJ1-1	TGTGCCATCAGTGAATGGACAGGGCGGTTCGACACTGAAGCTTTCTTT	CAISEWTGRFDTEAFF
many	TRBV20-1	.	TRBJ2-2	TGCAGTGCTGAAATAACGAACACCGGGGAGCTGTTTTTT	CSAEITNTGELFF
many	TRBV4-1	.	TRBJ1-1	TGCGCCAGCAGTCCTCTCTACAGAAACACTGAAGCTTTCTTT	CASSPLYRNTEAFF
many	TRBV6-2/TRBV6-3	TRBD1	TRBJ1-1	TGTGCCAGCAGTCACCAAGTAGGGACAGGACACGAAGCTTTCTTT	CASSHQVGTGHEAFF
many	TRBV7-9	.	TRBJ2-5	TGTGCCAGCAGCGTGGAGTTTGAGACCCAGTACTTC	CASSVEFETQYF
.	TRBV6-1	TRBD1	TRBJ1-2	TGTGCCAGCAGTGGCGGACAGGGGGCTTGGGGCTACACCTTC	CASSGGQGAWGYTF
many	TRBV3-1	.	TRBJ2-7	TGTGCCAGCAGCCAAGGGGAGGGGGCCTACGAGCAGTACTTC	CASSQGEGAYEQYF